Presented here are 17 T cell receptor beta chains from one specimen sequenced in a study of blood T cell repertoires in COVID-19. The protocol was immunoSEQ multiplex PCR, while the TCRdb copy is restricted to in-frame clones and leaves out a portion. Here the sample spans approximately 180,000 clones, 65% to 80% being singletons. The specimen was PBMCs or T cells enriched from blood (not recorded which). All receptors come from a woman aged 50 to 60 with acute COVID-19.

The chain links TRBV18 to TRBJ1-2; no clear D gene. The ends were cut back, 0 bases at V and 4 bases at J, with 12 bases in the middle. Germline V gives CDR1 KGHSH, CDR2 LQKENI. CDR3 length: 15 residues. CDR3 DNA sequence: TGTGCCAGCTCACCACCGAAGGTAGGGAGCTATGGCTACACCTTC. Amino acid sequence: CASSPPKVGSYGYTF.

CDR3 sequence: CASSSFRDEAFF. The CDR3 bases are TGTGCCAGCAGCTCCTTCCGGGATGAAGCTTTCTTT. This chain connects TRBV11-3 to TRBJ1-1; no clear D. This CDR3 is built from 12 residues. Between the trimmed V and J ends, which lost 4 bases and 7 bases, there was a span of 10 bases. Germline-derived CDR1 and CDR2 are SGHNT and YENEEA.

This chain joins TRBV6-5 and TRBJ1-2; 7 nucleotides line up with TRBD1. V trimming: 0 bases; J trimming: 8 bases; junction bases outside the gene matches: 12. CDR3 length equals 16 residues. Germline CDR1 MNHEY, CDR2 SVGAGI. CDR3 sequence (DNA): TGTGCCAGCAGTTACTCCACCCTGGACAGGCAGGGAGGCTACACCTTC. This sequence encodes CASSYSTLDRQGGYTF.

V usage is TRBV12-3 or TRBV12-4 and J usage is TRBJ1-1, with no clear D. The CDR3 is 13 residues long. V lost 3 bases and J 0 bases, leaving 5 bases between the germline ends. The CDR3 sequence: CASSFYMNTEAFF. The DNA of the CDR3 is TGTGCCAGCAGTTTTTATATGAACACTGAAGCTTTCTTT.

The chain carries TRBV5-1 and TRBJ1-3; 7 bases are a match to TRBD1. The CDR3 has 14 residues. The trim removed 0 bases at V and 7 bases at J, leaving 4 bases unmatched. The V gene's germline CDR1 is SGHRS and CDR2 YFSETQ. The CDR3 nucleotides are TGCGCCAGCAGCTTGGGGACAGGAAGCAACACCATATATTTT. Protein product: CASSLGTGSNTIYF.

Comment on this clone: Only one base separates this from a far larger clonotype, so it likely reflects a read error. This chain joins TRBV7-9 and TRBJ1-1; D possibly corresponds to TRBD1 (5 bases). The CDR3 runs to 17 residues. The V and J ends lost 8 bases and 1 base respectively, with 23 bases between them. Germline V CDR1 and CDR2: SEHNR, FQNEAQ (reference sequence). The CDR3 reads CASWGTSEGGPNTEAFF. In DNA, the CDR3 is TGTGCCAGCTGGGGGACTTCAGAAGGTGGCCCGAACACTGAAGCTTTCTTT.

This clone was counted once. In nucleotides, the CDR3 is TGTGCCAGCAGTATACAGGGGAATCGCTTCACCTTC. Protein: CASSIQGNRFTF. The chain carries TRBV6-2 or TRBV6-3 and TRBJ1-2; 7 nucleotides match TRBD1. The CDR3 extends over 12 amino acids. Trimming at V came to 5 bases and at J to 13 bases, leaving 10 bases not matched to a gene. Germline V gene data show CDR1 as MNHEY and CDR2 as SVGEGT.

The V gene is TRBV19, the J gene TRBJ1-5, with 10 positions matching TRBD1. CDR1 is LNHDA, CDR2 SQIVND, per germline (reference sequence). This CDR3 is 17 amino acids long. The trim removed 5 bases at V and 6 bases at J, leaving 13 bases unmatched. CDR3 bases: TGTGCCAGTAGTTTCTTCCTGTTCGGGACAGGGGTTCAGCCCCAGCATTTT. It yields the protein CASSFFLFGTGVQPQHF.

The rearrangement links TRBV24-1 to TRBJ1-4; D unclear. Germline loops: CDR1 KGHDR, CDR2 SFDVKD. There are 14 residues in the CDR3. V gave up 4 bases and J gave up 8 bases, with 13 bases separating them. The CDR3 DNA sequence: TGTGCCACCAGTGACTCGTGGGCTGGGGAAAAACTGTTTTTT. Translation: CATSDSWAGEKLFF.

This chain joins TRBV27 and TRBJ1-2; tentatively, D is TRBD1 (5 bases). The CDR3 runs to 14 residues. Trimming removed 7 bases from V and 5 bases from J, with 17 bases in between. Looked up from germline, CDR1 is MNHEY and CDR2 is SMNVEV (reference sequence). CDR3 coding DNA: TGTGCCAGCAAGAGCGGGGCCTTCTTGTATGGCTACACCTTC. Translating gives CASKSGAFLYGYTF.

CDR3 region: CASSLTQGTEAFF. The CDR3 DNA sequence: TGTGCCAGCAGCTTAACGCAGGGCACTGAAGCTTTCTTT. The rearrangement links TRBV7-9 to TRBJ1-1; D possibly corresponds to TRBD1 (5 bases). The V end lost 2 bases, the J end lost 4 bases, and 8 bases lay between the germline ends. This CDR3 is 13 amino acids long. CDR1 SEHNR and CDR2 FQNEAQ come from the germline V gene (reference sequence).

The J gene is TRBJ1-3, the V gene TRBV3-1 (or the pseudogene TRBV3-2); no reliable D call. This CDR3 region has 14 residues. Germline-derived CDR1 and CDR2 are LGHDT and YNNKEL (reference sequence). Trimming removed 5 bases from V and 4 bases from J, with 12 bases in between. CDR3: CASSYEPLGNTIYF. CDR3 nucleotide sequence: TGTGCCAGCAGCTATGAACCCCTAGGAAACACCATATATTTT.

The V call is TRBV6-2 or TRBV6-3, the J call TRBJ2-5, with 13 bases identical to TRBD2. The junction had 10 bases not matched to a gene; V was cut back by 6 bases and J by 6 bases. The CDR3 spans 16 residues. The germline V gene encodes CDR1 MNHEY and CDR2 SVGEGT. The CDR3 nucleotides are TGTGCCAGCAGCCCACCCCGGACTAGCGGGGGCAAGACCCAGTACTTC. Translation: CASSPPRTSGGKTQYF.

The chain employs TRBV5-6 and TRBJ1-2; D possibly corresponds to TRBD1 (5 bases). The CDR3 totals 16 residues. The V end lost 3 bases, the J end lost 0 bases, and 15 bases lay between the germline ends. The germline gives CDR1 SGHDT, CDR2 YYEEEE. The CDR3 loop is CASSSETETPNYGYTF. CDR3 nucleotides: TGTGCCAGCAGCTCTGAGACAGAAACCCCTAACTATGGCTACACCTTC.

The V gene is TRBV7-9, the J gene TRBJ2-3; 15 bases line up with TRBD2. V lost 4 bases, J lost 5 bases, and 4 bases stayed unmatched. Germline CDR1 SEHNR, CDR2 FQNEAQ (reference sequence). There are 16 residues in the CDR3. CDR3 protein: CASSSRTSGGVDTQYF. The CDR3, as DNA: TGTGCCAGCAGCTCCCGGACTAGCGGGGGGGTAGATACGCAGTATTTT.

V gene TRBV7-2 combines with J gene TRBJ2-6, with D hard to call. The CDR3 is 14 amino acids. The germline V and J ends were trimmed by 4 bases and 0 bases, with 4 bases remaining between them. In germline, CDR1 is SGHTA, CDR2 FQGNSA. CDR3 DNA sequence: TGTGCCAGCAGCTCCAACTCTGGGGCCAACGTCCTGACTTTC. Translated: CASSSNSGANVLTF.

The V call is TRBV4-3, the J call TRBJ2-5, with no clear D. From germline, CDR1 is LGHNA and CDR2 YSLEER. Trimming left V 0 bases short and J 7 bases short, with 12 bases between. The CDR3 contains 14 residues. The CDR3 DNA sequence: TGCGCCAGCAGCCAAGATACAGCATTGGGGACCCAGTACTTC. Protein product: CASSQDTALGTQYF.